The 12 T cell receptor beta chains below come from one sample, sequenced in a study of blood T cell repertoires in COVID-19. The protocol was immunoSEQ multiplex PCR, while the TCRdb copy is restricted to in-frame clones and leaves out a portion. In the table there are approximately 150,000 clones, approximately 84% of which are singletons. Sequencing was performed on peripheral blood. Receptor source: a human donor in a cohort sampled during active COVID-19.

This chain joins TRBV29-1 and TRBJ1-1, with D possibly TRBD1 on 5 matching bases. Trimming stripped 1 base from V and 11 bases from J, with 11 bases between. Germline lookup yields CDR1 SQVTM and CDR2 ANQGSEA. The CDR3 runs to 11 residues. The DNA for the CDR3 is TGCAGCGTTGAAGTTAACAGACAGGCTTTCTTT. Its protein is CSVEVNRQAFF.

This chain uses TRBV2 with TRBJ2-3; D is perhaps TRBD2 (5 bases). The length of the CDR3 is 15 residues. Deletions cut 1 base from V and 5 bases from J, with 13 bases between. Germline CDR1 and CDR2: SNHLY and FYNNEI. CDR3 sequence: CASSEGKRAVDTQYF. The CDR3 nucleotides read TGTGCCAGCAGTGAAGGGAAGAGGGCCGTAGATACGCAGTATTTT.

The chain's CDR3 is CASSLDRQRAGELFF. The CDR3 DNA reads TGTGCCAGTAGTCTGGACAGGCAGAGAGCAGGGGAGCTGTTTTTT. V usage is TRBV19 and J usage is TRBJ2-2; 7 nucleotides agree with TRBD1. CDR3 length equals 15 residues. Germline loops: CDR1 LNHDA, CDR2 SQIVND (reference sequence). V trimming: 5 bases; J trimming: 8 bases; junction bases outside the gene matches: 11.

The V call is TRBV3-1 (or the pseudogene TRBV3-2), the J call TRBJ1-2; D is undetermined. CDR1 and CDR2 (germline): LGHDT, YNNKEL (reference sequence). The CDR3 extends over 13 amino acids. V lost 0 bases to trimming and J lost 5 bases, with 7 bases between them. CDR3 DNA sequence: TGTGCCAGCAGCCAAGATCCTCGGTATGGCTACACCTTC. Its protein is CASSQDPRYGYTF.

This chain uses TRBV6-1 with TRBJ1-2, with D maybe TRBD1 (5 bases). V was trimmed by 2 bases and J by 8 bases, leaving 21 bases between them. The germline V gene encodes CDR1 MNHNS and CDR2 SASEGT. CDR3 length: 16 amino acids. The DNA for the CDR3 is TGTGCCAGCAGTGAAATGGTAGGGGCAGAACGGTCGGGCTACACCTTC. Amino acid sequence: CASSEMVGAERSGYTF.

The CDR3 region is CATSRDTGFGNTIYF. DNA of the CDR3: TGTGCCACCAGCAGAGATACCGGTTTCGGAAACACCATATATTTT. This chain connects TRBV15 to TRBJ1-3; no clear D gene. Trimming took 0 bases from V and 4 from J, leaving 10 bases between them. This CDR3 region has 15 residues. CDR1 and CDR2 (germline): LNHNV, YYDKDF (reference sequence).

The CDR3 protein is CSAKMADTEAFF. The CDR3 coding sequence is TGCAGCGCCAAGATGGCAGACACTGAAGCTTTCTTT. The J gene is TRBJ1-1, the V gene TRBV29-1; D is uncertain. Looked up from germline, CDR1 is SQVTM and CDR2 is ANQGSEA. There are 12 residues in the CDR3. V was pared by 7 bases and J by 3 bases, with 12 bases between.

This clone was observed a few times. The gene calls are TRBV28 and TRBJ1-4; no reliable D call. CDR3 length equals 12 residues. V was clipped by 2 bases and J by 11 bases, with 9 bases between them. CDR1 and CDR2 from the germline V gene are MDHEN and SYDVKM. The CDR3 DNA sequence: TGTGCCAGCAGTTTACCCCGACATAAACTGTTTTTT. Protein product: CASSLPRHKLFF.

This sequence joins TRBV5-4 and TRBJ1-1; 10 nucleotides line up with TRBD1. The germline V gene has CDR1 SGHNT and CDR2 YYREEE (reference sequence). CDR3 length: 17 residues. After removal of 4 bases from V and 5 bases from J, the junction contained 14 bases not matched to a gene. CDR3 bases: TGTGCCAGCAGCCCTACGAGGGACAGGGGAGTCGGGACTGAAGCTTTCTTT. Its protein is CASSPTRDRGVGTEAFF.

The V gene is TRBV19, the J gene TRBJ2-3; D call uncertain. The CDR3 is made up of 12 amino acids. Per the germline V gene, CDR1 is LNHDA and CDR2 is SQIVND (reference sequence). V was clipped by 5 bases and J by 4 bases, with 7 bases between them. The CDR3 protein is CASSLAADTQYF. The CDR3 nucleotides read TGTGCCAGTAGTCTGGCCGCAGATACGCAGTATTTT.

This clone appeared a single time. The chain links TRBV7-9 to TRBJ1-1; D might be TRBD1 (5 bases). CDR3 length equals 14 residues. Trimming removed 0 bases at V and 6 bases at J, with 11 bases between. CDR1 is SEHNR, CDR2 FQNEAQ, per germline (reference sequence). The chain's CDR3 is CASSLAGQGPEAFF. The CDR3 DNA reads as TGTGCCAGCAGCTTAGCGGGGCAGGGCCCTGAAGCTTTCTTT.

The V gene is TRBV19, the J gene TRBJ2-3, with 9 bases lining up with TRBD2. The CDR3 runs 14 residues. The junction had 0 bases not matched to a gene; V was cut back by 4 bases and J by 1 base. CDR1 is LNHDA, CDR2 SQIVND, per germline (reference sequence). In nucleotides, the CDR3 is TGTGCCAGTAGTAGCGGGGGGGGCACAGATACGCAGTATTTT. Translating gives CASSSGGGTDTQYF.